Reported below is one T cell receptor beta chain. The antigen remains undetermined. Deletions cut 3 bases from V and 6 bases from J, with 9 bases between. The CDR3 is 12 amino acids. CDR1 and CDR2 from the germline V gene are SGDLS and YYNGEE. The assay was immunoSEQ multiplex PCR, and TCRdb's table has in-frame clones only and misses some. The sample lists 180,000 or so clones; roughly 93% were seen once. The data were obtained in a study of T cell responses to AZD1222 COVID-19 vaccine. Findings and caveats of the study: Most donors were white British and more were female, and clonal diversity was possibly underestimated.

The receptor comes from an adult in good health. Sequences were derived from peripheral blood, sampled on day 0 of AZD1222 vaccination. This chain connects TRBV9 to TRBJ1-2; D gene unclear. The CDR3 DNA reads as TGTGCCAGCAGCGCCCATAAGGATGGCTACACCTTC. Amino acid sequence: CASSAHKDGYTF. Looking up the rest from reference TRBV9 and TRBJ1-2 gives the full variable domain: DSGVTQTPKHLITATGQRVTLRCSPRSGDLSVYWYQQSLDQGLQFLIQYYNGEERAKGNILERFSAQQFPDLHSELNLSSLELGDSALYFCASSAHKDGYTFGSGTRLTVV.